This T cell receptor (beta chain) was recovered during a study of T cell repertoires in cytomegalovirus infection. This clonotype was found a few times. The target antigen is unknown. This CDR3 has 15 residues. The germline CDR1 and CDR2 sequences are MDHEN and SYDVKM. V shed 3 bases and J shed 5 bases, with 16 bases lying between them. In TCRdb, the reads were re-called with MiXCR into one record per CDR3 protein. Of about 680,000 distinct CDR3 sequences in the sample, more than 20% were seen once. Points from the study as a whole: Summed frequency of public TCR beta families distinguished CMV carriers with the relevant HLA.

The chain couples TRBV28 to TRBJ1-2, with TRBD1 as a possible D gene (6 bases). The sample consisted of CD8+ T cells from PBMCs. The receptor's source is a human donor in good health (CMV status not recorded). Some clones in this sample may be carry-over from other donors' samples. The chain's CDR3 is CASSFVRDIDYGYTF. The DNA for the CDR3 is TGTGCCAGCAGTTTCGTCAGGGACATCGATTATGGCTACACCTTC.